The TCR beta chain under discussion was sequenced for a study of identical twins. Germline V gives CDR1 SGHDN, CDR2 FVKESK. Trimming took 9 bases from V and 0 from J, leaving 21 bases between them. CDR3 length equals 16 residues. It was template switching that added a universal primer site, and there were unique molecular identifiers on the cDNA. TCRdb analysed the 5' RACE reads with MiXCR anew, one entry per CDR3 protein. This table has about 240,000 distinct CDR3 sequences, approximately 8% appearing once. The same specimen was also included in a second study, on yellow fever vaccine responses in identical twins.

Specimen: CD8+ T cells sorted from blood. The TCR sequence derives from a woman between 18 and 29 years old in good health. The rearrangement uses TRBV14 and TRBJ2-7; the D gene is possibly TRBD2 (5 bases). This chain's CDR3 is CARPWEPINHSYEQYV. CDR3 sequence (DNA): TGTGCCAGGCCCTGGGAGCCCATTAATCACTCCTACGAGCAGTACGTC.